This T cell receptor beta chain was profiled in a study of T cells in Graves' hyperthyroidism and ophthalmopathy. Turning to the study itself: Once the initial diagnosis was made, peripheral blood was obtained before any treatment.

This clonotype was observed a handful of times. Amplified regions were TCR beta CDR3 sequences from RNA transcripts. Researchers ran a first-round RT-PCR on the TCR CDR3 using the HTBI primer set. TCRdb used MiXCR to reprocess the multiplex PCR reads, holding one entry per CDR3 protein. The sample holds hundreds of thousands of distinct CDR3 sequences, around 39% seen once. The authors deemed Graves' hyperthyroidism stable absent ophthalmopathy progression within 18 months. CDR3 length: 13 residues. Trimming pared 10 bases from V and 3 bases from J, leaving 15 bases between. Germline V CDR1 and CDR2: ENHRY, SYGVKD.

This TCR was sampled from a man aged 18 to 35 with Graves' hyperthyroidism. V usage is TRBV10-3 and J usage is TRBJ1-1; D is possibly TRBD1 (5 bases). The sequencing sample was made of blood. The CDR3 reads CATGTGRDTEAFF. The CDR3 DNA follows: TGTGCCACCGGGACCGGCAGGGACACTGAAGCTTTCTTT.